This T cell receptor beta chain appears in the sequencing data of a study of cytomegalovirus exposure and HLA in healthy donors. The PCR had 60 Vbeta and 13 Jbeta primers. The protocol was immunoSEQ multiplex PCR, while the TCRdb copy is restricted to in-frame clones and leaves out a portion. The table includes roughly 100,000 clones, around 60% detected once. V lost 4 bases and J lost 8; bases outside the gene matches: 8. CDR3 length: 15 residues. Germline V CDR1 and CDR2: SEHNR, FQNEAQ (reference sequence). The chain joins TRBV7-9 to TRBJ2-1; 10 nucleotides match TRBD2. Sequenced: PBMCs. This clonotype originated in a human donor in good health. The CDR3 spells CASSSSLAGVYEQFF. DNA for the CDR3: TGTGCCAGCAGCTCTAGTCTAGCGGGAGTCTATGAGCAGTTCTTC. The variable domain in full, with the rest retrieved from reference TRBV7-9 and TRBJ2-1, is DTGVSQNPRHKITKRGQNVTFRCDPISEHNRLYWYRQTLGQGPEFLTYFQNEAQLEKSRLLSDRFSAERPKGSFSTLEIQRTEQGDSAMYLCASSSSLAGVYEQFFGPGTRLTVL.